The TCR beta chain under discussion was sequenced for a study of blood T cell repertoires in COVID-19. Measured with immunoSEQ multiplex PCR; TCRdb has only the in-frame clones, and not every one. The repertoire includes 130,000 to 150,000 clones, more than 80% of them detected once, and 4.5% to 6% sits in the top ten. The CDR3 consists of 15 residues. Germline V CDR1 and CDR2: SEHNR, FQNEAQ (reference sequence). After removal of 3 bases from V and 7 bases from J, the junction contained 7 bases not matched to a gene. V and J are TRBV7-9 and TRBJ2-7; 12 bases line up with TRBD1. The sequenced sample was peripheral blood. This TCR was recovered from a human donor in a cohort sampled during active COVID-19. CDR3 DNA: TGTGCCAGCAGCTTGTGGGACAGGGGGCGATTTGAGCAGTACTTC. It is translated as CASSLWDRGRFEQYF.